The clone carrying this TCR beta chain occurred many times. The antigen is unknown. This record comes from a study of T-cell memory formation after mild COVID-19. As for the study in general: For the most part, TCR clusters were specific to one donor.

The study, taken as a whole, reports: Pre-infection memory already had some responding clones, implying cross-reactive memory joined.

In germline, CDR1 is SGHNT, CDR2 YENEEA. This CDR3 has 16 residues. The trim removed 5 bases at V and 6 bases at J, leaving 4 bases unmatched. Via MiXCR, TCRdb re-called the 5' RACE reads, giving one row per CDR3 protein. The sample lists a few hundred thousand distinct CDR3 sequences; approximately 20% were seen once. The receptor was isolated from a man between 18 and 29 years old who had mild COVID-19 (a few samples of this study predate the infection). Cell type and time point are not known. Sequencing was carried out using PBMCs or a T cell subset sorted from them (not recorded which). The chain joins TRBV11-3 to TRBJ2-1; 16 nucleotides line up with TRBD2. CDR3 sequence reads: CASSIGTSGGANEQFF. The CDR3 region has the DNA TGTGCCAGCAGCATCGGGACTAGCGGGGGGGCCAATGAGCAGTTCTTC.